The next 6 T cell receptor beta chains were all read from a single sample in a study of blood T cells in healthy people across ages. A J-beta primer mix and a sample-barcoded 5' primer were used in a second PCR of about 6 to 12 cycles. MiXCR was run by TCRdb on the 5' RACE reads, yielding one entry per CDR3 protein. Of about 1.8 million distinct CDR3 sequences listed, around half were seen once; the top ten hold approximately 2.1%. The sequencing input was blood. Receptors were obtained from a woman in her thirties or forties in good health.

V gene TRBV20-1 combines with J gene TRBJ2-1, with D tentatively TRBD2 (6 bases). Trimming removed 3 bases from V and 4 bases from J, with 13 bases in between. This CDR3 has 14 amino acids. Per germline, CDR1 DFQATT and CDR2 SNEGSKA (reference sequence). The CDR3 DNA follows: TGCAGTGCTAGGCTTGGGGGGACTTACAATGAGCAGTTCTTC. Amino acid sequence: CSARLGGTYNEQFF.

This chain uses TRBV5-1 with TRBJ1-4; D is undetermined. V was clipped by 3 bases and J by 5 bases, with 11 bases between them. CDR1 is SGHRS and CDR2 is YFSETQ in the germline V gene. The CDR3 is 14 residues long. The CDR3 reads CASSSSDGNEKLFF. The CDR3 coding sequence is TGCGCCAGCAGCTCTTCGGACGGGAATGAAAAACTGTTTTTT.

The chain joins TRBV5-1 to TRBJ2-4; unclear D gene. Germline CDR1 SGHRS, CDR2 YFSETQ. CDR3 length: 14 residues. V was shortened by 4 bases and J by 0 bases, with 8 bases between the two germline ends. CDR3 sequence reads: CASSPWEAKNIQYF. The CDR3 DNA is TGCGCCAGCAGCCCGTGGGAAGCCAAAAACATTCAGTACTTC.

CDR3 in DNA: TGCGCCAGCAGCCAGGAACGACACCCGGGACAGGGGGCGATTAATGAAAAACTGTTTTTT. Protein: CASSQERHPGQGAINEKLFF. The V gene is TRBV4-3, the J gene TRBJ1-4; 12 bases line up with TRBD1. Germline assignment: CDR1 LGHNA and CDR2 YSLEER. This CDR3 has 20 residues. The junction had 15 bases not matched to a gene; V was cut back by 3 bases and J by 4 bases.

The genes are TRBV12-5 and TRBJ2-1, with 8 bases fitting TRBD1. The CDR3 is 15 residues long. Per the germline V gene, CDR1 is LGHNT and CDR2 is FRNRAP. The junction had 10 bases not matched to a gene; V was cut back by 6 bases and J by 6 bases. CDR3 nucleotide sequence: TGTGCTAGTGGCCCCGACAGGGGCCCGCTCAATGAGCAGTTCTTC. Translated, it gives CASGPDRGPLNEQFF.

The chain is built from TRBV4-3 and TRBJ2-1; no clear D gene. The CDR3 runs to 17 residues. From germline, CDR1 is LGHNA and CDR2 YSLEER. V lost 4 bases, J lost 0 bases, and 16 bases lay in between. CDR3 residues: CASSPRRLSGSYNEQFF. The CDR3 region has the DNA TGCGCCAGCAGCCCCCGACGTTTGAGTGGCTCCTACAATGAGCAGTTCTTC.